One sample yielded the 18 T cell receptor beta chains listed below, sequenced in a study of CD8 T cells in ankylosing spondylitis. TCRdb re-analysed the 5' RACE reads in MiXCR, keeping a single row per CDR3 protein. The table records roughly 130,000 distinct CDR3 sequences, around 8.5% of them present only once. Material: blood, either unsorted or a sorted T cell fraction (not recorded which). The receptors here all came from a male donor with ankylosing spondylitis or in good health (not recorded which).

The chain is built from TRBV28 and TRBJ2-1, with TRBD2 matching 8 bases. CDR3 length equals 16 residues. V shed 3 bases, J shed 6 bases, and the junction held 10 bases outside the gene matches. Germline V gene lookup returns CDR1 MDHEN and CDR2 SYDVKM. The CDR3 sequence is CASSFSGTKERNEQFF. The CDR3 coding sequence is TGTGCCAGCAGTTTTAGCGGGACTAAAGAGCGCAATGAGCAGTTCTTC.

The sample holds many counts of this clonotype. The V call is TRBV20-1, the J call TRBJ2-2; 9 nucleotides agree with TRBD1. V shed 5 bases and J 7 bases; nucleotides not matched to a gene: 8. The germline V gene encodes CDR1 DFQATT and CDR2 SNEGSKA (reference sequence). The CDR3 runs 14 residues. The CDR3: CSAYGQGRVGELFF. Here the CDR3 DNA reads TGCAGTGCTTATGGACAGGGGAGAGTCGGGGAGCTGTTTTTT.

The CDR3 protein is CASSLAAEYNEQFF. CDR3 bases: TGTGCCAGCAGTTTAGCGGCGGAGTACAATGAGCAGTTCTTC. The chain links TRBV27 to TRBJ2-1; no clear D. In germline, CDR1 is MNHEY, CDR2 SMNVEV (reference sequence). V was cut by 2 bases and J by 4 bases, with 9 bases left in between. The length of the CDR3 is 14 residues.

This clonotype showed up many times. This rearrangement joins TRBV7-3 to TRBJ2-5; unclear D gene. The germline V and J ends were trimmed by 2 bases and 0 bases, with 10 bases remaining between them. This CDR3 comprises 15 residues. Germline CDR1 and CDR2: SGHTA and FQGTGA. This CDR3 is CASSLDGQNQETQYF. Written as DNA, the CDR3 is TGTGCCAGCAGCTTAGACGGGCAAAACCAAGAGACCCAGTACTTC. Full variable domain (missing parts from reference TRBV7-3 and TRBJ2-5): GAGVSQTPSNKVTEKGKYVELRCDPISGHTALYWYRQSLGQGPEFLIYFQGTGAADDSGLPNDRFFAVRPEGSVSTLKIQRTERGDSAVYLCASSLDGQNQETQYFGPGTRLLVL.

This clonotype appeared many times. This chain joins TRBV12-3 or TRBV12-4 and TRBJ2-7; the D is unclear. The V and J ends lost 3 bases and 6 bases respectively, with 9 bases between them. CDR3 length: 12 residues. For the CDR3, the DNA is TGTGCCAGCAGTTTTGGCTTAGGCGAGCAGTACTTC. It encodes CASSFGLGEQYF.

The sample holds a few counts of this clonotype. The chain combines TRBV5-1 with TRBJ2-2, with 7 positions matching TRBD2. With V trimmed by 5 bases and J by 1 base, 2 bases remained unmatched. CDR3 length: 14 amino acids. Looked up from germline, CDR1 is SGHRS and CDR2 is YFSETQ. The DNA for the CDR3 is TGCGCCAGCAGTAGCGGGTGGAACACCGGGGAGCTGTTTTTT. Its protein product is CASSSGWNTGELFF.

The V gene is TRBV7-6, the J gene TRBJ2-1; TRBD2 matches 11 bases. Germline V gene lookup returns CDR1 SGHVS and CDR2 FNYEAQ. With V trimmed by 6 bases and J by 4 bases, 8 bases remained unmatched. The CDR3 loop spans 16 amino acids. The CDR3 is CASSSKTSGKYNEQFF. The DNA for the CDR3 is TGTGCCAGCAGTTCCAAGACTAGCGGGAAATACAATGAGCAGTTCTTC.

This clonotype was seen a few times. V gene TRBV20-1 combines with J gene TRBJ2-1; D gene uncertain. Germline V gives CDR1 DFQATT, CDR2 SNEGSKA (reference sequence). Trimming took 6 bases from V and 4 from J, leaving 10 bases between them. The CDR3 length is 12 residues. The CDR3 DNA reads as TGCAGTGCCCCTAGGCGGTACAATGAGCAGTTCTTC. As protein: CSAPRRYNEQFF.

This clonotype was found a few times. CDR3 bases: TGTGCCAGCAGCTCCCGGGGGCGACGTGGCTACACCTTC. It encodes CASSSRGRRGYTF. J is TRBJ1-2 and V is TRBV9, with a tentative D call TRBD1 (6 bases). CDR3 length: 13 residues. V was clipped by 4 bases and J by 7 bases, with 14 bases between them. CDR1 SGDLS and CDR2 YYNGEE come from the germline V gene.

The sample holds many counts of this clonotype. CDR3 in amino acids: CSARDDGGAETQYF. CDR3 DNA sequence: TGCAGTGCTAGGGACGATGGGGGCGCAGAGACCCAGTACTTC. The chain recombines TRBV20-1 with TRBJ2-5; D perhaps matches TRBD1 (6 bases). The V end was cut by 3 bases, the J end by 4 bases, with 15 bases between. In germline, CDR1 is DFQATT, CDR2 SNEGSKA (reference sequence). The length of the CDR3 is 14 residues.

This clonotype showed up many times. V and J are TRBV28 and TRBJ2-7; D tentatively reads TRBD1 or TRBD2 (5 bases each). CDR3 length equals 15 residues. Looked up from germline, CDR1 is MDHEN and CDR2 is SYDVKM. V lost 3 bases, J lost 2 bases, and 14 bases lay in between. The CDR3 loop reads CASSLPGTQAYEQYF. CDR3 DNA sequence: TGTGCCAGCAGTTTGCCCGGGACCCAGGCCTACGAGCAGTACTTC.

This clonotype was detected ten times or more. CDR3 in DNA: TGTGCCAGCAGCCCGGCTTTGTGGAGAAACACTGAAGCTTTCTTT. Translated: CASSPALWRNTEAFF. This chain uses TRBV13 with TRBJ1-1; D is undetermined. V shed 5 bases and J shed 2 bases, with 15 bases lying between them. CDR3 size: 15 residues. Germline CDR1 PRHDT, CDR2 FYEKMQ (reference sequence).

This clonotype was seen more than once but under ten times. The chain carries TRBV4-3 and TRBJ2-3, with 7 nucleotides matching TRBD2. J lost 4 bases, V lost 2 bases, and 6 bases had no gene match. The CDR3 is made up of 15 amino acids. From germline, CDR1 is LGHNA and CDR2 YSLEER. The chain's CDR3 is CASSQSGGSPDTQYF. The CDR3 DNA follows: TGCGCCAGCAGCCAATCGGGCGGGAGCCCAGATACGCAGTATTTT.

Many counts were recorded for this clonotype. The V and J genes are TRBV5-1 and TRBJ2-3, with a weak D call TRBD2 (6 bases). Trimming pared 0 bases from V and 2 bases from J, leaving 10 bases between. This CDR3 has 15 amino acids. Germline values: CDR1 SGHRS, CDR2 YFSETQ. DNA of the CDR3: TGCGCCAGCAGCTTGGTGCGGGGTTCCACAGATACGCAGTATTTT. It translates to CASSLVRGSTDTQYF. The full variable domain, its missing parts supplied by reference TRBV5-1 and TRBJ2-3, is KAGVTQTPRYLIKTRGQQVTLSCSPISGHRSVSWYQQTPGQGLQFLFEYFSETQRNKGNFPGRFSGRQFSNSRSEMNVSTLELGDSALYLCASSLVRGSTDTQYFGPGTRLTVL.

Details on this clonotype: A much larger clone is a single base away; this may be a read error. This chain links TRBV27 with TRBJ2-7; 9 bases are shared with TRBD2. Germline V gene data show CDR1 as MNHEY and CDR2 as SMNVEV (reference sequence). The trim removed 4 bases at V and 6 bases at J, leaving 10 bases unmatched. The CDR3 sequence is 15 residues long. This chain's CDR3 is CASSSPQREVSEQYF. The CDR3 DNA follows: TGTGCCAGCAGTTCCCCCCAGCGGGAGGTATCCGAGCAGTACTTC.

Many counts were recorded for this clonotype. This chain connects TRBV28 to TRBJ2-1; perhaps TRBD1 as D (6 bases). Trimming removed 5 bases at V and 5 bases at J, with 16 bases between. CDR1 MDHEN and CDR2 SYDVKM come from the germline V gene. This CDR3 is 15 amino acids long. CDR3: CASSRNRVAHNEQFF. The CDR3 DNA reads as TGTGCCAGCAGTCGCAACAGGGTTGCGCACAATGAGCAGTTCTTC. The full variable domain, rest sourced from reference TRBV28 and TRBJ2-1, is DVKVTQSSRYLVKRTGEKVFLECVQDMDHENMFWYRQDPGLGLRLIYFSYDVKMKEKGDIPEGYSVSREKKERFSLILESASTNQTSMYLCASSRNRVAHNEQFFGPGTRLTVL.

Ten or more counts support this clonotype. V is TRBV6-1 and J is TRBJ2-1, with 8 bases lining up with TRBD1. The germline gives CDR1 MNHNS, CDR2 SASEGT. The length of the CDR3 is 15 residues. V lost 6 bases and J lost 0; bases outside the gene matches: 4. The CDR3 loop reads CASSPQGASYNEQFF. CDR3 DNA sequence: TGTGCCAGCAGCCCGCAGGGGGCCTCCTACAATGAGCAGTTCTTC.

In this sample, this clonotype turned up many times. CDR3 in DNA: TGCAGCGTCAAAGGGGGGACAGAAGCCTACGAGCAGTACTTC. This sequence encodes CSVKGGTEAYEQYF. The V gene is TRBV29-1, the J gene TRBJ2-7; maybe TRBD1 (7 bases). The CDR3 has 14 residues. The germline V and J ends were trimmed by 6 bases and 2 bases, with 17 bases remaining between them. Germline V gene lookup returns CDR1 SQVTM and CDR2 ANQGSEA.